The rows below give T cell receptor beta chains drawn from one sample of a study of early T cells in non-severe SARS-CoV-2 infection. TCRdb ran MiXCR on the 5' RACE reads and lists one entry per CDR3 protein. The data contain about 39,000 distinct CDR3 sequences, around 5.4% of them singletons. Source: whole blood, taken at baseline. All receptors derive from an adult who was a healthcare worker with PCR-confirmed SARS-CoV-2 infection or an uninfected control (not recorded which). Each CDR3 is given with its conserved first and last residue. The D gene is left open where the match is weak. Expanded clones are given a class, and other clones once, few, many or no size at all.

j_call	clone_size	v_call	d_call	cdr3_aa	cdr3_nt
TRBJ2-7	once	TRBV5-1	TRBD1	CASSLAVTGASEQYF	TGCGCCAGCAGCTTGGCCGTGACAGGGGCTAGCGAGCAGTACTTC
TRBJ1-4	many	TRBV12-3/TRBV12-4	-	CASSRLREKLFF	TGTGCCAGCAGCCGCCTCAGGGAAAAACTGTTTTTT
TRBJ1-3	many	TRBV4-1	-	CASSPDVSVLLSGNTIYF	TGCGCCAGCAGCCCGGACGTCTCGGTTCTCTTATCTGGAAACACCATATATTTT
TRBJ1-2	many	TRBV29-1	-	CSVVAPEPPNYGYTF	TGCAGCGTTGTGGCCCCGGAGCCGCCTAACTATGGCTACACCTTC
TRBJ1-1	-	TRBV11-1	-	CASSLLQGATEAFF	TGTGCCAGCAGCTTACTTCAGGGTGCCACTGAAGCTTTCTTT
TRBJ1-1	many	TRBV12-3/TRBV12-4	-	CASSLVGNTEAFF	TGTGCCAGCAGTCTCGTTGGGAACACTGAAGCTTTCTTT
TRBJ2-2	many	TRBV4-1	-	CASSQGGRGGNTGELFF	TGCGCCAGCAGCCAAGGAGGCAGGGGTGGTAACACCGGGGAGCTGTTTTTT
TRBJ2-5	many	TRBV7-9	TRBD2	CASIPLAGGPQETQYF	TGTGCCAGCATACCTCTGGCGGGGGGACCCCAAGAGACCCAGTACTTC
TRBJ1-6	-	TRBV6-5	-	CASSYRGTNSPLHF	TGTGCCAGCAGTTACCGGGGAACCAATTCACCCCTCCACTTT
TRBJ1-6	many	TRBV27	TRBD1	CASSYQKQGLNSPLHF	TGTGCCAGCAGTTATCAAAAACAGGGGCTAAATTCACCCCTCCACTTT
TRBJ2-7	many	TRBV29-1	-	CSVGRGPHRYF	TGCAGCGTTGGTCGGGGTCCCCATCGGTACTTC